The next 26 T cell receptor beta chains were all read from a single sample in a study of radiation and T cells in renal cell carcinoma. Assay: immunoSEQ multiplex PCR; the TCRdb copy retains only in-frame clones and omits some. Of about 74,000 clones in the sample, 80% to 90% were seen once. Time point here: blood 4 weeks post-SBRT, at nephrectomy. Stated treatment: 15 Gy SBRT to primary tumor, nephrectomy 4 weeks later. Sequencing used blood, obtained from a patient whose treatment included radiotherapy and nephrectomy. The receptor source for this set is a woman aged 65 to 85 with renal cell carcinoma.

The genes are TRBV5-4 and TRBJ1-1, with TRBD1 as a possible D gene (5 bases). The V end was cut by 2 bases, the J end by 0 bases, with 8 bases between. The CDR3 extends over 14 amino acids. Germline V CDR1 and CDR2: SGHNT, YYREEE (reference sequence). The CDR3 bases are TGTGCCAGCAGCTTACGCAGGGTGAACACTGAAGCTTTCTTT. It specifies CASSLRRVNTEAFF.

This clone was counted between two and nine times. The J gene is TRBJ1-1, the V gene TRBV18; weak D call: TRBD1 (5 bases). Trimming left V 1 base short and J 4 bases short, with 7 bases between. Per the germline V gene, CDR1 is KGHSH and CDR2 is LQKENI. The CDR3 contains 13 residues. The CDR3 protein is CASSPLQGTEAFF. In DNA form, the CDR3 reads TGTGCCAGCTCACCACTCCAGGGCACTGAAGCTTTCTTT. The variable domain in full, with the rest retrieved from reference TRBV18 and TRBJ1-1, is NAGVMQNPRHLVRRRGQEARLRCSPMKGHSHVYWYRQLPEEGLKFMVYLQKENIIDESGMPKERFSAEFPKEGPSILRIQQVVRGDSAAYFCASSPLQGTEAFFGQGTRLTVV.

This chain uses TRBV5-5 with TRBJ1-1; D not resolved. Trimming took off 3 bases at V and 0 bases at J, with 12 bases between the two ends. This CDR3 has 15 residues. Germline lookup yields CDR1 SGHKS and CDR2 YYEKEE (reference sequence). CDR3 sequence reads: CASSSKTDLNTEAFF. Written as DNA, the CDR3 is TGTGCCAGCAGCTCTAAGACGGACTTGAACACTGAAGCTTTCTTT. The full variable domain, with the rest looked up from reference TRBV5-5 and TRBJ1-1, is DAGVTQSPTHLIKTRGQQVTLRCSPISGHKSVSWYQQVLGQGPQFIFQYYEKEERGRGNFPDRFSARQFPNYSSELNVNALLLGDSALYLCASSSKTDLNTEAFFGQGTRLTVV.

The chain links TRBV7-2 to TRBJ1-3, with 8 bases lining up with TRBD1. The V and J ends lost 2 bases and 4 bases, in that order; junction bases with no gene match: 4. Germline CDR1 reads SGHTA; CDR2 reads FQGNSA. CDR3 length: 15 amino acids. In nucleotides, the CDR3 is TGTGCCAGCAGCTTACAGGGGGCGCACGGAAACACCATATATTTT. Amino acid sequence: CASSLQGAHGNTIYF. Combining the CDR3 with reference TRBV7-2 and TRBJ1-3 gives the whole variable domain GAGVSQSPSNKVTEKGKDVELRCDPISGHTALYWYRQSLGQGLEFLIYFQGNSAPDKSGLPSDRFSAERTGGSVSTLTIQRTQQEDSAVYLCASSLQGAHGNTIYFGEGSWLTVV.

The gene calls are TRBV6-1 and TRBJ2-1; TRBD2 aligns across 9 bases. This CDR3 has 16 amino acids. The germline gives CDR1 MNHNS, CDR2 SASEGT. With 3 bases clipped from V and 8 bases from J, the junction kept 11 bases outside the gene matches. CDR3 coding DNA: TGTGCCAGCAGTGATAGTAGCGGGGGAAGGGGGGATGAGCAGTTCTTC. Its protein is CASSDSSGGRGDEQFF.

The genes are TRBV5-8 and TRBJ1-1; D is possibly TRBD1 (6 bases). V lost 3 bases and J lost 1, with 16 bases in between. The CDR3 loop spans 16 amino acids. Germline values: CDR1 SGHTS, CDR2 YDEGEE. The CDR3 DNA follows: TGTGCCAGCAGCTGGGGGGGCAGGGGCGGGAACACTGAAGCTTTCTTT. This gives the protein CASSWGGRGGNTEAFF.

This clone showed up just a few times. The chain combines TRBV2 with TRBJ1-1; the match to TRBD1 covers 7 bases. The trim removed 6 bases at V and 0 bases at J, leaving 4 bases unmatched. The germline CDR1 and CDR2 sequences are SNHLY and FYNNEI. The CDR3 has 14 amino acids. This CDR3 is CASRGQRMNTEAFF. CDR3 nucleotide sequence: TGTGCCAGCAGGGGACAGAGGATGAACACTGAAGCTTTCTTT.

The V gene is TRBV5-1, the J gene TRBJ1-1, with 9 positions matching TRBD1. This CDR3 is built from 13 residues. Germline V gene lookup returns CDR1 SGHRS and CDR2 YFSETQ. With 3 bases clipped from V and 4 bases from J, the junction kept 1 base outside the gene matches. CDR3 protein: CASSSTGGTEAFF. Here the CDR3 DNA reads TGCGCCAGCAGCTCGACAGGGGGCACTGAAGCTTTCTTT.

CDR3 protein: CASSIIGQSHQPQHF. DNA of the CDR3: TGTGCCAGTAGTATAATAGGACAATCTCATCAGCCCCAGCATTTT. The V call is TRBV19, the J call TRBJ1-5; maybe TRBD1 (5 bases). The CDR3 covers 15 residues. V gave up 2 bases and J gave up 5 bases, with 13 bases separating them. From germline, CDR1 is LNHDA and CDR2 SQIVND (reference sequence).

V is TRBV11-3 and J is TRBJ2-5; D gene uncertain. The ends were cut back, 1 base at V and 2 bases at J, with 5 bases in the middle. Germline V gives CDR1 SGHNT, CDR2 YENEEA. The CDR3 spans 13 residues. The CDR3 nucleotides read TGTGCCAGCAGCTTAGGCCCTCAAGAGACCCAGTACTTC. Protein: CASSLGPQETQYF.

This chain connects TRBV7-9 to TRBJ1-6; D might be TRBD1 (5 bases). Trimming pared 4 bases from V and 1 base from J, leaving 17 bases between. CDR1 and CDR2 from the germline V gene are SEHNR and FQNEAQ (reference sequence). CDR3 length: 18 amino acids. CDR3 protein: CASSSGWGTGSYNSPLHF. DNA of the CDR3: TGTGCCAGCAGCTCAGGGTGGGGGACCGGGTCCTATAATTCACCCCTCCACTTT. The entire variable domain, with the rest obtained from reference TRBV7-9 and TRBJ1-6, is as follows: DTGVSQNPRHKITKRGQNVTFRCDPISEHNRLYWYRQTLGQGPEFLTYFQNEAQLEKSRLLSDRFSAERPKGSFSTLEIQRTEQGDSAMYLCASSSGWGTGSYNSPLHFGNGTRLTVT.

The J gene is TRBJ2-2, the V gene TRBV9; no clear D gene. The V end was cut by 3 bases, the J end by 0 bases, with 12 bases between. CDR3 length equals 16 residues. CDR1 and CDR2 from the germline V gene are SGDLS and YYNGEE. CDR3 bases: TGTGCCAGCAGCGCCTCCTCTAGGTCGAACACCGGGGAGCTGTTTTTT. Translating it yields CASSASSRSNTGELFF.

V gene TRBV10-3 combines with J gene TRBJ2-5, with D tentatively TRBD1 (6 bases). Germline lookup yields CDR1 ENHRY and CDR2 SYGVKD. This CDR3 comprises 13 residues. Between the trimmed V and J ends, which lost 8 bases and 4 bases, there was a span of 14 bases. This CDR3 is CAIGIQGGETQYF. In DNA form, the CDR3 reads TGTGCCATCGGCATACAGGGTGGAGAGACCCAGTACTTC.

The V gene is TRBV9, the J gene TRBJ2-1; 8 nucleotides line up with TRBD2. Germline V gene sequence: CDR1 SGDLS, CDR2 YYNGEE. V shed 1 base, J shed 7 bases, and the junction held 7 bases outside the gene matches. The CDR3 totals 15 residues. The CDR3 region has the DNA TGTGCCAGCAGCGTATTCGGCGGGGGGATAAATGAGCAGTTCTTC. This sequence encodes CASSVFGGGINEQFF.

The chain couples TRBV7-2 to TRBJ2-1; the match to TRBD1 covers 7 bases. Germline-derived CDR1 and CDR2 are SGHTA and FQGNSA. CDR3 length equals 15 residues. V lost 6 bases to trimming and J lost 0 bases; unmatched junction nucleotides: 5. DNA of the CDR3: TGTGCCAGCAGACCCCCAGGGGGCTCCTACAATGAGCAGTTCTTC. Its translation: CASRPPGGSYNEQFF.

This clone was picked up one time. CDR3 nucleotide sequence: TGTGCCAGCAGTATATCGGGGGGGGGCCAAGAGACCCAGTACTTC. It translates to CASSISGGGQETQYF. The chain couples TRBV25-1 to TRBJ2-5, with 8 bases aligning to TRBD2. Trimming cost V 5 bases and J 1 base; bases outside gene matches: 6. The CDR3 runs to 15 residues. CDR1 MGHDK and CDR2 SYGVNS come from the germline V gene.

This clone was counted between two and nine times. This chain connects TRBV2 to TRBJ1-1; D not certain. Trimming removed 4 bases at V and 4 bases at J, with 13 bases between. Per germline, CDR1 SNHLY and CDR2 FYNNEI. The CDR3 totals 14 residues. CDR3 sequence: CASSGEGLLTEAFF. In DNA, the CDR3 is TGTGCCAGCAGTGGGGAGGGCCTGCTCACTGAAGCTTTCTTT.

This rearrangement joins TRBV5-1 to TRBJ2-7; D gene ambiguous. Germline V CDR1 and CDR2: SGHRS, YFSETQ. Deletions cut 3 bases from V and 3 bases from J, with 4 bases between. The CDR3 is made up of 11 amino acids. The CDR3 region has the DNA TGCGCCAGCAGCTGGAACTACGAGCAGTACTTC. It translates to CASSWNYEQYF.

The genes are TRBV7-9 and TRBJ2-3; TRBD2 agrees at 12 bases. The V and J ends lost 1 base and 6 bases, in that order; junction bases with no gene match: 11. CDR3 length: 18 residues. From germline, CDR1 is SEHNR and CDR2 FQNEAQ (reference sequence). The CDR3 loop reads CASSLVAASGGARDTQYF. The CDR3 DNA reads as TGTGCCAGCAGCTTAGTGGCGGCTAGCGGGGGGGCCAGGGATACGCAGTATTTT.

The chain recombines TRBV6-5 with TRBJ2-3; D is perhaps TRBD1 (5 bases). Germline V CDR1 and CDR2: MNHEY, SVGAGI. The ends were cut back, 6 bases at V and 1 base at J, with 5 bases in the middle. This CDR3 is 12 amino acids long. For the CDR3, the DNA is TGTGCCAGCAGGGGGCGCACAGATACGCAGTATTTT. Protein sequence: CASRGRTDTQYF.

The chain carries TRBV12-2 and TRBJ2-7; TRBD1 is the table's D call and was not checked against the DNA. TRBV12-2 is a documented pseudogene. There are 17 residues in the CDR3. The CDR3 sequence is CASRLDTPDRLSYEQYF. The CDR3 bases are TGTGCAAGTCGCTTAGACACCCCGGACAGGCTATCCTACGAGCAGTACTTC.

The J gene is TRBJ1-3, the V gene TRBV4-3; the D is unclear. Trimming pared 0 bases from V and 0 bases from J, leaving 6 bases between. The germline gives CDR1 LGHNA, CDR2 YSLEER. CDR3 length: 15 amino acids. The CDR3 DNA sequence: TGCGCCAGCAGCCAAGATCACCACTCTGGAAACACCATATATTTT. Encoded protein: CASSQDHHSGNTIYF.

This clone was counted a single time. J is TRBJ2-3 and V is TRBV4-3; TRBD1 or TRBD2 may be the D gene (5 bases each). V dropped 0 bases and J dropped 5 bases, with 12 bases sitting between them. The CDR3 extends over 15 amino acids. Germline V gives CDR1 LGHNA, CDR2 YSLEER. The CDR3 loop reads CASSQDSPGGDTQYF. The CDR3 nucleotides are TGCGCCAGCAGCCAAGACTCTCCTGGGGGAGATACGCAGTATTTT.

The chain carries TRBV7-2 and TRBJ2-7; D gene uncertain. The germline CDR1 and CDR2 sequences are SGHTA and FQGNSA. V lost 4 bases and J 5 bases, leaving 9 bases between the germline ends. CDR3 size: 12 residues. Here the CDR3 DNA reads TGTGCCAGCAGCTCCCACCTAAACGAGCAGTACTTC. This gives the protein CASSSHLNEQYF.

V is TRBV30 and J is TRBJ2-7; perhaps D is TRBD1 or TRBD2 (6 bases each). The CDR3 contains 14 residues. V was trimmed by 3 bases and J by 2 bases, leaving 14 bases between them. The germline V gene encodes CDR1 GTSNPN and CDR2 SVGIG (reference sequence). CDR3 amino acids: CAWRAGGGPYEQYF. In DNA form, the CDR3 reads TGTGCCTGGAGAGCCGGGGGCGGCCCCTACGAGCAGTACTTC.

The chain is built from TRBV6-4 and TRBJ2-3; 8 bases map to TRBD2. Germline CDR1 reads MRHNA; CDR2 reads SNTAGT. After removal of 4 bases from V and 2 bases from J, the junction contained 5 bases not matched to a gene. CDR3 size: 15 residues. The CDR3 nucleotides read TGTGCCAGCAGTGTCGGCGGGGGGTCCACAGATACGCAGTATTTT. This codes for CASSVGGGSTDTQYF.